Listed here is a single TCR beta chain. This clonotype was found many times. Its antigen is unknown. No clone much larger than this one lies a single base away; base qualities are absent. Preparation of the library involved multiplex PCR. The sequencer listed for this sample is Illumina HiSeq 4000. iRepertoire HTBI primers and Arm-PCR amplification of CDR3 regions were used to construct TCR beta libraries. PCR products were gel purified before sequencing. As for how the authors treated the data: Gene usage analysis of CDR3 amino acid clonotypes relied on the roughly 67 TRBV and 13 to 15 TRBJ segments identified across samples. Filtered high-quality paired reads were merged into contigs using COPE and FqMerger. BLAST was used to align contigs to IMGT TRBV, TRBD and TRBJ reference genes, and CDR3 was defined according to IMGT. Clonotypes above 0.1% frequency were classified as highly expanded clones. Shannon entropy was used to measure repertoire diversity, and the Gini coefficient was used to measure V-J evenness. A clonotype found in more than one individual was treated as public. TCRdb passed the public sequencing reads through fastp at Q25 and MiXCR, retaining productive beta sequences. Under each unique CDR3 protein, matching rows form one entry showing the most common genes and DNA. It is TCRdb's table, rather than the study itself, that gives the V and J calls and clone size. The sample table holds hundreds of thousands of distinct CDR3 sequences, of which about 22% were seen once. About an eighth of the sample goes to the ten largest clones.

The data were obtained in a study of regulatory T cells in long-lasting Graves disease (dated by TCRdb to about 2021). Concerning the study at large: Persistent Graves' disease was defined as antithyroid drug treatment for over 5 years with persistently positive TSH receptor autoantibodies. Patients with persistent Graves' disease were compared with patients with newly diagnosed Graves' disease using TCR sequencing and RNA sequencing of peripheral blood. The study was registered as a clinical trial and conducted in China. A total of around 33 samples underwent TCR sequencing, from about 13 patients with persistent Graves' disease and roughly 20 patients with newly diagnosed Graves' disease. Antithyroid drugs had been taken for about 10.3 years on average by persistent Graves' disease patients in the clinical cohort. What the work shows at the level of the full study, not this receptor alone: Compared with newly diagnosed patients, persistent Graves' disease patients had lower TCR Shannon entropy and fewer highly expanded clones, which suggests clonal expansion. More public clonotypes were shared among persistent patients (2,741) than among newly diagnosed patients (over 900). Sequencing and analysis were limited to the TCR beta chain. The study examined only peripheral blood because the primary lesion, thyroid tissue, could not be accessed. The small sample size was acknowledged by the authors as a limitation that may reduce accuracy. Preferential use of TRBV28, TRBJ1-2 and TRBJ2-5 was observed in persistent disease, whereas TRBV20-1 and TRBJ2-1 were favored in newly diagnosed disease.

There are 15 amino acids in the CDR3, from cysteine to phenylalanine inclusive. The entry retains the CDR3 DNA only, 45 bases that are in frame from base 1. Trimming accounts for 8 bases at V and 1 base at J, while the number of junction bases matched to no gene is 9. The germline V gene gives CDR1 as MDHEN and CDR2 as SYDVKM. This specimen's time point label, per the study, means: persistent/refractory GD, antithyroid drugs over 5 years with positive TRAb. RNA was extracted from PBMCs in TRIzol for both TCR sequencing and RNA sequencing. Graves' disease was diagnosed according to American Thyroid Association guidelines. Patients were recruited from an endocrinology department in Xi'an, China. From each patient, 7.5 to 9.5 milliliters of peripheral blood was collected into an EDTA anticoagulant tube. PBMCs were isolated by Ficoll Paque Plus density gradient separation without further T cell sorting. RNA quality was checked with an Agilent 2100 Bioanalyzer and agarose gel, and concentration with a NanoDrop 2000.

The TCR was taken from a female donor with Graves disease. The chain employs TRBV28 and TRBJ1-1; TRBD1 agrees with 8 junctional bases. The sample here was peripheral blood mononuclear cells (PBMCs), taken when the disease was refractory, from a patient treated with antithyroid drugs. CDR3 protein: CASHTSGTGNTEAFF. The bases read TGTGCCAGCCACACCTCCGGGACAGGGAACACTGAAGCTTTCTTT.